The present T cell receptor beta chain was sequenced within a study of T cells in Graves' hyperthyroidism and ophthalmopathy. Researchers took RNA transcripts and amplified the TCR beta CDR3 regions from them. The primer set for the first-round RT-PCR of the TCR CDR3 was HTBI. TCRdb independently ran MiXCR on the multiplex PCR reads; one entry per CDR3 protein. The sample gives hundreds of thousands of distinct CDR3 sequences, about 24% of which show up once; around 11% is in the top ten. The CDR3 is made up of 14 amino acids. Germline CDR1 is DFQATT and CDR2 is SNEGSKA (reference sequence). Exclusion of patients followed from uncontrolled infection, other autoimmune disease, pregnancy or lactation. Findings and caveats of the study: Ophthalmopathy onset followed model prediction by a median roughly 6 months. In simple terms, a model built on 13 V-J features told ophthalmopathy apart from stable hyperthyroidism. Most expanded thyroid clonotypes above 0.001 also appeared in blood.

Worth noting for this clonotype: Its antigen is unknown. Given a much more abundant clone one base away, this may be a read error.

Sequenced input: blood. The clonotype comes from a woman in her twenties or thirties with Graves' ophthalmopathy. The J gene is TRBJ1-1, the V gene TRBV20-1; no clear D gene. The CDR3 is CSAGRGNMNTEACF. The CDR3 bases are TGCAGTGCCGGACGGGGAAACATGAACACTGAAGCTTGCTTT.